This note documents a single TCR beta chain sequence. The antigen is undetermined. This sample was included in a study of shared clonotypes between healthy human individuals. The sorted-subset replicate PCRs were given around 200 ng DNA, which is tens of thousands of T cell genomes. Generated by immunoSEQ multiplex PCR, the TCRdb table keeps only in-frame clones and is missing some. The sample contains about 300,000 clones, about 74% of which appear only once. Broader study findings: Limited genetic and exposure-history diversity came from having few donors.

V lost 3 bases and J lost 6; bases outside the gene matches: 4. CDR1 LNHDA and CDR2 SQIVND come from the germline V gene (reference sequence). The CDR3 has 14 amino acids. Sequenced: memory CD4+ T cells sorted from blood. Noted subset: CD45RA-negative fraction. This clonotype was sampled from a man younger than 45 in good health. The chain employs TRBV19 and TRBJ2-2; the match to TRBD1 covers 7 bases. The CDR3 nucleotides read TGTGCCAGTAGTATGGGACAGCCGGCCGGGGAGCTGTTTTTT. This translates into CASSMGQPAGELFF.